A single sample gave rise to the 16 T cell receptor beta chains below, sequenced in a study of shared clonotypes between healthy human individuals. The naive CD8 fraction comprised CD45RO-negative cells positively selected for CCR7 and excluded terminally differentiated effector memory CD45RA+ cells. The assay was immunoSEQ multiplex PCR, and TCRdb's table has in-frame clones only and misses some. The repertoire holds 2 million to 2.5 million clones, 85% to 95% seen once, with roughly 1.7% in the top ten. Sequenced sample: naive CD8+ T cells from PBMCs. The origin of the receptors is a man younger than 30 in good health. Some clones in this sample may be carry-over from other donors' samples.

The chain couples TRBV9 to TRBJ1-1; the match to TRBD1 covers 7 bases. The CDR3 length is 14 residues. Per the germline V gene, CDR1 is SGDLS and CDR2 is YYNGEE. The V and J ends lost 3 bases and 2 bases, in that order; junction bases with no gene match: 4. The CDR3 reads CASSETGSNTEAFF. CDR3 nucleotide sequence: TGTGCCAGCAGCGAGACAGGGAGTAACACTGAAGCTTTCTTT.

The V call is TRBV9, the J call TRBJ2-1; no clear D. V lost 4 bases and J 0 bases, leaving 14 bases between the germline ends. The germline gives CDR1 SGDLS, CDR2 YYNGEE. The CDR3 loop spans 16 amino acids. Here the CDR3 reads CASSPLLESSYNEQFF. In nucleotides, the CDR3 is TGTGCCAGCAGCCCACTTTTAGAAAGCTCCTACAATGAGCAGTTCTTC.

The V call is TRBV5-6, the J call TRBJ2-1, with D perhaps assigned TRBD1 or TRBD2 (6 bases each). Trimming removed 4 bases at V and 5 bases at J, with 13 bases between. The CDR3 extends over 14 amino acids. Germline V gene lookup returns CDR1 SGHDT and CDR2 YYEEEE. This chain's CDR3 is CASSTEGEDNEQFF. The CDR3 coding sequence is TGTGCCAGCAGCACGGAGGGGGAGGACAATGAGCAGTTCTTC.

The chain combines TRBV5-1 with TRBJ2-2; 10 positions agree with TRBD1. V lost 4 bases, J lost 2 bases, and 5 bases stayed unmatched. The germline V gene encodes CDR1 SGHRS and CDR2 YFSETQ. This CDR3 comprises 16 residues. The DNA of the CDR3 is TGCGCCAGCAGCATGACAGGGGGCGAAAACACCGGGGAGCTGTTTTTT. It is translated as CASSMTGGENTGELFF.

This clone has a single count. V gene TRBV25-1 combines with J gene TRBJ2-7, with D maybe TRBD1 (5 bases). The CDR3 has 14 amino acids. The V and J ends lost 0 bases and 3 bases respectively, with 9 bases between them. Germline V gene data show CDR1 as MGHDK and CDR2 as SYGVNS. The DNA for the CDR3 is TGTGCCAGCAGTGAATATGGGGCCCGCTACGAGCAGTACTTC. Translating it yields CASSEYGARYEQYF.

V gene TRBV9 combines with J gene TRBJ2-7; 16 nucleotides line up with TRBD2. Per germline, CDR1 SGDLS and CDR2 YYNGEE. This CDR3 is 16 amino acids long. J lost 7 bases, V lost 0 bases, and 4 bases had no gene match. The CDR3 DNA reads TGTGCCAGCAGCGTAGGCCCGGGACTAGCGGGAGGGGAGCAGTACTTC. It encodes CASSVGPGLAGGEQYF.

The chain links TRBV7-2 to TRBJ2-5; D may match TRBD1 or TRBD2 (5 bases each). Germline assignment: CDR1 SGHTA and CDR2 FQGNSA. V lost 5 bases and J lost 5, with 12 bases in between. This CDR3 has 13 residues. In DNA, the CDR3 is TGTGCCAGCAGCCTGGGGACGCCCGAGACCCAGTACTTC. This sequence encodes CASSLGTPETQYF.

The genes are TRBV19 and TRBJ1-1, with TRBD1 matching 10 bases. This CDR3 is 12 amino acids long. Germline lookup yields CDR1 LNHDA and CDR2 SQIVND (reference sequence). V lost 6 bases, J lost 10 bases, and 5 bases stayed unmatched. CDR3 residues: CASRTTGGPAFF. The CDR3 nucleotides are TGTGCCAGTAGAACGACAGGGGGCCCAGCTTTCTTT.

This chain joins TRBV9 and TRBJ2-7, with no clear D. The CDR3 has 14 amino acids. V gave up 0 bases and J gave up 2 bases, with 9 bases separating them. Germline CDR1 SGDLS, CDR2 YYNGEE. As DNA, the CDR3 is TGTGCCAGCAGCGTAGGCAATCTACCCTACGAGCAGTACTTC. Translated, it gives CASSVGNLPYEQYF.

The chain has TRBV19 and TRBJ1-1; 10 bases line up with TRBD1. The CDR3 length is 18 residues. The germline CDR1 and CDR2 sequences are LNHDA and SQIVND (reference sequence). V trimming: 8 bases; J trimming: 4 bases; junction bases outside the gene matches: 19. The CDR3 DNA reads TGTGCCAGTTACGGAAGGGACCGGGACAGGGGTGGAATCACTGAAGCTTTCTTT. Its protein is CASYGRDRDRGGITEAFF.

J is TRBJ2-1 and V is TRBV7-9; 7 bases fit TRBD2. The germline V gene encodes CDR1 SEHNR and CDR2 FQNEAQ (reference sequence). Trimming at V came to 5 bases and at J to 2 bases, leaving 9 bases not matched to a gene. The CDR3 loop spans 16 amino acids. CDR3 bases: TGTGCCAGCAGCCCCCGGGCGGGAGCAGCCTACAATGAGCAGTTCTTC. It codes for CASSPRAGAAYNEQFF.

CDR3 nucleotides: TGCGCCAGCAGCCACTGGGACAGCTACGAGCAGTACTTC. This sequence encodes CASSHWDSYEQYF. This chain connects TRBV4-1 to TRBJ2-7; 7 bases are shared with TRBD1. The junction had 2 bases not matched to a gene; V was cut back by 3 bases and J by 3 bases. The CDR3 sequence is 13 residues long. Germline CDR1 and CDR2: MGHRA and YSYEKL.

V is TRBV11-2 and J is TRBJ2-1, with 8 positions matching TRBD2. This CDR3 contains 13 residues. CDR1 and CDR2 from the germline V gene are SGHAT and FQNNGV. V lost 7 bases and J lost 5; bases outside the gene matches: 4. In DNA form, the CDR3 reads TGTGCCAGCAACGGGAGGGTGGACAATGAGCAGTTCTTC. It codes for CASNGRVDNEQFF.

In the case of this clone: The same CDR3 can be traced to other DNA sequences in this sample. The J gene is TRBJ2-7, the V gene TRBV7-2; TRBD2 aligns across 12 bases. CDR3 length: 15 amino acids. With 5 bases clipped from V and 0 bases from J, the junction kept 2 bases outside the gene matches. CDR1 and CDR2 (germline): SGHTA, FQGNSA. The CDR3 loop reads CASSVTSGSSYEQYF. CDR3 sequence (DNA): TGTGCCAGCAGCGTGACTAGCGGGAGCTCCTACGAGCAGTACTTC.

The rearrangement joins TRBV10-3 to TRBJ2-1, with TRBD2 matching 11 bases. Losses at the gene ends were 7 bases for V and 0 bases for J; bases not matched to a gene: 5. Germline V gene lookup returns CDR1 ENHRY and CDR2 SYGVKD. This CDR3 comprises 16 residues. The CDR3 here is CAIKTSGDSSYNEQFF. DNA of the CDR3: TGTGCCATCAAGACTAGCGGGGATAGCTCCTACAATGAGCAGTTCTTC.

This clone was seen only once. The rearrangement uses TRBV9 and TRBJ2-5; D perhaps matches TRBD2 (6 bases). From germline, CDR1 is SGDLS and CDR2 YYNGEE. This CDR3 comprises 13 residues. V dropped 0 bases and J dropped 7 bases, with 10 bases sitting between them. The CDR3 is CASSVAGRGTQYF. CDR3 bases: TGTGCCAGCAGCGTAGCCGGGAGAGGGACCCAGTACTTC. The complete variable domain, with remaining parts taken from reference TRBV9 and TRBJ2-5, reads DSGVTQTPKHLITATGQRVTLRCSPRSGDLSVYWYQQSLDQGLQFLIQYYNGEERAKGNILERFSAQQFPDLHSELNLSSLELGDSALYFCASSVAGRGTQYFGPGTRLLVL.